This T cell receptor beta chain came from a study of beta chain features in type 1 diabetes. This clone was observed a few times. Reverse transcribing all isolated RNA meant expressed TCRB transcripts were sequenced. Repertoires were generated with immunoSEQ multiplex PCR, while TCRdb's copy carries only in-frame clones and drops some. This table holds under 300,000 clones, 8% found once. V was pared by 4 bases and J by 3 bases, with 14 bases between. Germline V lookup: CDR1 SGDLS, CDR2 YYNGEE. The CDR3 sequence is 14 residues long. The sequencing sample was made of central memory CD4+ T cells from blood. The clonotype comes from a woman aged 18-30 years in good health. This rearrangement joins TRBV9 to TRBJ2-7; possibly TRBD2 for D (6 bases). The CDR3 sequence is CASSPSVGGYEQYF. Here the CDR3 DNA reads TGTGCCAGCAGCCCCTCCGTGGGAGGCTACGAGCAGTACTTC.